This TCR beta chain was sequenced for a study of blood T cell repertoires in COVID-19. Assay: immunoSEQ multiplex PCR; the TCRdb copy retains only in-frame clones and omits some. The table has some 510,000 clones, around 89% seen once; the top ten hold approximately 1.8%. This clone was observed once. Everyone who took part was roughly 18 to 89 years old, and they came from roughly 25 US areas. Cohorts were determined from participant-reported clinical history. All recovered Cohort 3 donors got two negative PCRs, got clearance, or saw symptom resolution. V lost 5 bases to trimming and J lost 4 bases, with 26 bases between them. Germline CDR1 and CDR2: LGHDT and YNNKEL (reference sequence). CDR3 size: 18 residues.

Sequencing used PBMCs or T cells enriched from blood (not recorded which). The TCR comes from a woman aged 40 to 50 who had recovered from COVID-19. V usage is TRBV3-1 (or the pseudogene TRBV3-2) and J usage is TRBJ1-2, with D tentatively TRBD1 (5 bases). The CDR3 sequence is CASSLAGGTSRDPYGYTF. In DNA, the CDR3 is TGTGCCAGCAGCTTAGCGGGGGGTACATCTCGGGACCCCTATGGCTACACCTTC.